This TCR beta chain was found in a study of cytomegalovirus exposure and HLA in healthy donors. General study points: A later analysis revealed that TCR association rates differed between HLA loci, peaking at DRB1 and bottoming out at HLA-C. Reports indicate that TCR beta sequences accurately predicted the HLA-A and HLA-B alleles of most subjects. It emerged from a later analysis that several of the most significant clusters appeared to be linked to common viral pathogens.

For this clone: Its antigen is still unknown.

The PCR had 60 Vbeta and 13 Jbeta primers. Study processing details: Unique TCR beta chains totaled roughly 80 million in a later count, with roughly 12 million of them shared. Measured with immunoSEQ multiplex PCR; TCRdb has only the in-frame clones, and not every one. Clone size and V and J calls were adopted from that table, with D and trimming inferred from the DNA. The sample contains 100,000 to 150,000 clones, around four fifths of which appear only once. This CDR3 has 14 residues. The V gene end was trimmed by 5 bases and the J gene end by 0 bases; junction bases not matched to a gene: 4. Per the germline V gene, CDR1 is LNHDA and CDR2 is SQIVND (reference sequence).

The sequence derives from a male donor in good health and CMV-seronegative. The chain is built from TRBV19 and TRBJ2-7; 7 nucleotides align to TRBD1. Sequenced input: PBMCs. The CDR3, as DNA: TGTGCCAGTAGTTTCGAGGGGGCCTCCTACGAGCAGTACTTC. Translating it yields CASSFEGASYEQYF.